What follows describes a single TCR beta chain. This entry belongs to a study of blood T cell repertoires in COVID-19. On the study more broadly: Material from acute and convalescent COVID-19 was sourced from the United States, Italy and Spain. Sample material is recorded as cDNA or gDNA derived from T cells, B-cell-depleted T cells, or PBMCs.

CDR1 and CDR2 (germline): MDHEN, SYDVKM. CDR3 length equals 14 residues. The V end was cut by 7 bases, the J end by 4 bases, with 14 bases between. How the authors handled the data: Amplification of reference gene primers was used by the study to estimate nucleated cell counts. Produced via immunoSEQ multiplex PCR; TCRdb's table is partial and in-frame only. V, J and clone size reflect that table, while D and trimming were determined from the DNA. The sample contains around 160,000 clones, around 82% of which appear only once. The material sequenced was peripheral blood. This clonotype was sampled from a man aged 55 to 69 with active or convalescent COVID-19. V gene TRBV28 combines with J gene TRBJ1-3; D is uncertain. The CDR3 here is CASTPGGGGNTIYF. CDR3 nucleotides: TGTGCCAGCACCCCCGGCGGAGGCGGAAACACCATATATTTT.